This is a list of T cell receptor beta chains from one sample in a study of T cells after yellow fever vaccination. TCRdb reprocessed the 5' RACE reads with MiXCR, giving one entry per CDR3 protein. This table holds fewer than 500,000 distinct CDR3 sequences, approximately 19% found once. Sequencing was performed on PBMCs, taken before the yellow fever booster vaccination. All receptors derive from a man between 18 and 29 years old who received the YFV17D yellow fever vaccine. The conserved cysteine and the conserved F or W are not part of the CDR3 here. Each record gives: clone size, V gene, CDR3 protein. The size of a clone is reported for some rows only, either as once, few or many, or as a class for expanded clones.

- | TRBV4-1 | ASSQGVPRGSQNSPLH
- | TRBV7-9 | ASSSPTSGGGPNTQY
many | TRBV6-2/TRBV6-3 | ASSGYTEAF
few | TRBV7-9 | ASSSSDREDQPQH
many | TRBV4-1 | ASRNTGKFEKLF
- | TRBV7-2 | ASSPRDRRDTQY
few | TRBV6-1 | ASNPTGGGEQF
many | TRBV29-1 | SAGTDTQY
few | TRBV7-9 | ASSLGQGVQETQY
- | TRBV5-5 | ASSPFPSGGNTGELF
many | TRBV4-3 | ASSQPSGGANEQF
many | TRBV7-2 | ASSLEVTDTQY
few | TRBV28 | ASTETGRAGNTIY
few | TRBV18 | ASSPRGLAKNIQY
once | TRBV7-2 | ASSLAGRVGNTQY
- | TRBV7-9 | ASSPKVPGPRGEQY
few | TRBV10-3 | AIRGPGAYNEQF
few | TRBV7-2 | ASSSQGEGGETQY
- | TRBV5-1 | ASSSYGRGTDTQY
- | TRBV20-1 | SAREAGGRYRETQY
- | TRBV7-6 | ASSPGTSVSNEQF
- | TRBV5-6 | ASSRDILGNSPLH
- | TRBV7-2 | ASSAHNGITEAF
- | TRBV27 | ASSSAVFVTQY
- | TRBV4-1 | ASSQPTQGARGTEAF
- | TRBV20-1 | SASHTEAF
- | TRBV11-2 | ASSRGSYITDTQY